This is a list of T cell receptor beta chains from one sample in a study of long-term antiretroviral therapy in people with HIV. Profiling relied on immunoSEQ multiplex PCR, and the TCRdb table lists in-frame clones only, not all of them. The table records about 34,000 clones, 70% to 90% of them present only once. Sample: unsorted PBMCs, taken 1.1 years after starting antiretroviral therapy. All receptors come from a man aged 18 to 29 with HIV. Each CDR3 is given without its conserved first and last residue.

J gene,V gene,CDR3 protein
TRBJ1-1,TRBV6-5,ASSYAAGGNTEAF
TRBJ2-3,TRBV14,ASSLNRDTQY
TRBJ2-2,TRBV30,AWSTLAFGELF
TRBJ2-1,TRBV30,AFQGLADSWGYNEQF
TRBJ2-7,TRBV19,ASSKWQADEQY
TRBJ1-1,TRBV11-2,ASSLGRVNTEAF
TRBJ1-2,TRBV2,ASSVPSTGRVNYGYT
TRBJ1-1,TRBV20-1,SAGDGWGAF
TRBJ1-2,TRBV7-2,ASRSGTGGYT
TRBJ2-7,TRBV6-5,ASSSFNGRGYEQY